These 7 T cell receptor beta chains were all obtained from the same sample, sequenced in a study of CD8 T cells in ankylosing spondylitis. TCRdb reprocessed the 5' RACE reads with MiXCR, giving one entry per CDR3 protein. The sample includes around 250,000 distinct CDR3 sequences, 30% to 40% seen only once; the top ten take around 4%. The sequenced sample consisted of blood, either unsorted or a sorted T cell fraction (not recorded which). Every receptor here comes from a male donor with ankylosing spondylitis or in good health (not recorded which).

This clonotype was detected ten times or more. This rearrangement joins TRBV20-1 to TRBJ1-6; D may be TRBD1 (5 bases). Trimming removed 3 bases from V and 10 bases from J, with 19 bases in between. The germline CDR1 and CDR2 sequences are DFQATT and SNEGSKA (reference sequence). CDR3 length: 15 residues. The CDR3 protein is CSASMTALSRSPLHF. The CDR3 DNA is TGCAGTGCTAGTATGACAGCCCTTTCCAGGTCACCCCTCCACTTT.

V is TRBV25-1 and J is TRBJ1-1, with a weak D call TRBD1 (6 bases). Germline CDR1 reads MGHDK; CDR2 reads SYGVNS. The CDR3 runs to 13 residues. The V gene lost 7 bases and the J gene lost 4 bases, with 13 bases spanning the gap. The CDR3 sequence: CASTMGGGTEAFF. Written as DNA, the CDR3 is TGTGCCAGCACCATGGGAGGGGGCACTGAAGCTTTCTTT.

V is TRBV5-1 and J is TRBJ1-2, with D possibly matching TRBD1 (5 bases). V dropped 6 bases and J dropped 1 base, with 19 bases sitting between them. This CDR3 has 16 residues. Germline-derived CDR1 and CDR2 are SGHRS and YFSETQ. DNA of the CDR3: TGCGCCAGCATCGGGGGAGGCCAAACCTTTAACTATGGCTACACCTTC. Amino acid sequence: CASIGGGQTFNYGYTF.

In this sample, this clonotype turned up a few times. This chain connects TRBV20-1 to TRBJ2-7; D call uncertain. The CDR3 spans 12 residues. V was pared by 6 bases and J by 0 bases, with 9 bases between. Germline assignment: CDR1 DFQATT and CDR2 SNEGSKA (reference sequence). The CDR3: CSANPDSYEQYF. The CDR3 DNA reads as TGCAGTGCAAACCCCGACTCCTACGAGCAGTACTTC.

This clonotype has a single count. The rearrangement uses TRBV11-2 and TRBJ1-6, with 9 positions matching TRBD1. Germline CDR1 SGHAT, CDR2 FQNNGV. Trimming at V came to 5 bases and at J to 7 bases, leaving 9 bases not matched to a gene. This CDR3 spans 16 amino acids. The CDR3 loop reads CASSPRQGQGNSPLHF. DNA of the CDR3: TGTGCCAGCAGCCCTAGGCAGGGACAGGGCAATTCACCCCTCCACTTT.

In its sample, this clonotype was seen a few times. The V gene is TRBV30, the J gene TRBJ2-6; D ambiguous. This CDR3 has 11 amino acids. V lost 3 bases and J lost 4, with 1 base in between. Looked up from germline, CDR1 is GTSNPN and CDR2 is SVGIG (reference sequence). CDR3 loop: CAWSGANVLTF. DNA for the CDR3: TGTGCCTGGAGCGGGGCCAACGTCCTGACTTTC.

The chain has TRBV12-3 or TRBV12-4 and TRBJ2-3; 7 bases map to TRBD2. With 6 bases clipped from V and 0 bases from J, the junction kept 3 bases outside the gene matches. This CDR3 is 14 amino acids long. Here the CDR3 reads CASSTSASTDTQYF. CDR3 nucleotides: TGTGCCAGCAGCACTAGCGCTAGCACAGATACGCAGTATTTT.